A single sample gave rise to the 32 T cell receptor beta chains below, sequenced in a study of human versus mouse CDR3 diversity and MHC coevolution. The protocol was immunoSEQ multiplex PCR, while the TCRdb copy is restricted to in-frame clones and leaves out a portion. The table records some 82,000 clones, just over 90% of them present only once. Sequences were obtained from naive CD4+ T cells from blood. Stated subset: CD45RO-negative CD62L-positive naive CD4 T cells. These receptors came from a person aged 30 to 69 in good health.

The rearrangement links TRBV5-6 to TRBJ1-1, with D possibly TRBD1 on 6 matching bases. Germline CDR1 reads SGHDT; CDR2 reads YYEEEE. The CDR3 contains 15 residues. Trimming removed 2 bases at V and 1 base at J, with 12 bases between. The CDR3 reads CASSFQGFANTEAFF. The CDR3, as DNA: TGTGCCAGCAGCTTCCAGGGGTTCGCGAACACTGAAGCTTTCTTT.

V is TRBV2 and J is TRBJ1-2; 10 bases match TRBD1. The CDR3 totals 15 residues. V trimming: 4 bases; J trimming: 4 bases; junction bases outside the gene matches: 6. The germline V gene encodes CDR1 SNHLY and CDR2 FYNNEI. The CDR3: CASSAGDRGGYGYTF. The CDR3 DNA reads as TGTGCCAGCAGTGCGGGGGACAGGGGAGGCTATGGCTACACCTTC.

This chain uses TRBV7-2 with TRBJ2-7; TRBD2 matches 7 bases. Germline V gives CDR1 SGHTA, CDR2 FQGNSA. The CDR3 sequence is 14 residues long. The V and J ends lost 3 bases and 2 bases, in that order; junction bases with no gene match: 4. The DNA of the CDR3 is TGTGCCAGCAGCTTCGGGGGGAGGACCTACGAGCAGTACTTC. Translation gives CASSFGGRTYEQYF.

J is TRBJ2-5 and V is TRBV6-5; the match to TRBD1 covers 7 bases. The J call may be incorrect, as the DNA end agrees better with TRBJ2-7. CDR1 is MNHEY and CDR2 is SVGAGI in the germline V gene. This CDR3 has 14 residues. CDR3 in DNA: TGTGCCAGCAGTCGACAGGGTGGGCCCTACGAGCAGTACTTC. Translation gives CASSRQGGPYEQYF.

Of note for this clone: Its ends do not fully match the called genes, so a read error is possible. The chain employs TRBV29-1 and TRBJ1-1; a possible D gene is TRBD1 (6 bases). This CDR3 has 14 residues. The germline gives CDR1 SQVTM, CDR2 ANQGSEA. Here the CDR3 DNA reads TGCAGCGTGGGACACCCTGGGGTGAAGACTGAAGCTTTCTTT. It encodes CSVGHPGVKTEAFF.

This chain uses TRBV6-5 with TRBJ1-1, with 7 bases identical to TRBD1. V shed 4 bases and J 0 bases; nucleotides not matched to a gene: 5. The CDR3 length is 15 residues. Germline assignment: CDR1 MNHEY and CDR2 SVGAGI. This chain's CDR3 is CASSSGQSMNTEAFF. The CDR3 DNA sequence: TGTGCCAGCAGTTCGGGACAGTCCATGAACACTGAAGCTTTCTTT.

This chain links TRBV4-2 with TRBJ2-2; 8 bases map to TRBD2. Germline V lookup: CDR1 LGHNA, CDR2 YNFKEQ. This CDR3 is 18 amino acids long. The J segment lost 0 bases and the V segment lost 0 bases, leaving 6 bases of the junction unmatched. The CDR3 region is CASSQDPLAGANTGELFF. Written as DNA, the CDR3 is TGTGCCAGCAGCCAAGACCCGCTAGCGGGCGCGAACACCGGGGAGCTGTTTTTT.

The chain carries TRBV27 and TRBJ1-2; D is perhaps TRBD1 (5 bases). The length of the CDR3 is 14 residues. V was cut by 5 bases and J by 1 base, with 11 bases left in between. Germline CDR1 MNHEY, CDR2 SMNVEV (reference sequence). CDR3 region: CASSTRGGNYGYTF. CDR3 nucleotide sequence: TGTGCCAGCAGTACCCGGGGGGGTAACTATGGCTACACCTTC.

The V and J genes are TRBV7-8 and TRBJ1-1; TRBD1 might be the D (5 bases). This CDR3 region has 15 residues. V gave up 4 bases and J gave up 3 bases, with 15 bases separating them. The germline gives CDR1 SGHVS, CDR2 FQNEAQ. The CDR3 DNA reads as TGTGCCAGCAGCTCCCTAGGGGTTTCGGACACTGAAGCTTTCTTT. Translation gives CASSSLGVSDTEAFF.

The CDR3 protein is CASSPMAGGSTDTQYF. The CDR3 nucleotides are TGTGCCAGCAGCCCCATGGCGGGGGGGAGCACAGATACGCAGTATTTT. The chain couples TRBV4-2 to TRBJ2-3, with 9 bases aligning to TRBD2. CDR3 length equals 16 residues. Looked up from germline, CDR1 is LGHNA and CDR2 is YNFKEQ. Trimming removed 4 bases from V and 0 bases from J; junction bases left unmatched: 5.

This chain connects TRBV10-3 to TRBJ2-5, with 10 bases identical to TRBD1. The end of the DNA is better explained by TRBJ2-7, so the J call may be wrong. This CDR3 is 17 amino acids long. Germline CDR1 reads ENHRY; CDR2 reads SYGVKD. The CDR3 DNA sequence: TGTGCCATCAGTGAGTCGACGGGACAGGGGATAGCCTACGAGCAGTACTTC. Translated: CAISESTGQGIAYEQYF.

The J gene is TRBJ2-1, the V gene TRBV27; D perhaps matches TRBD2 (7 bases). The germline V and J ends were trimmed by 7 bases and 3 bases, with 13 bases remaining between them. Germline V gene sequence: CDR1 MNHEY, CDR2 SMNVEV (reference sequence). CDR3 size: 14 residues. CDR3 region: CASTPGGSYNEQFF. The CDR3 nucleotides read TGTGCCAGCACCCCGGGGGGCAGCTACAATGAGCAGTTCTTC.

This rearrangement joins TRBV7-8 to TRBJ2-7; a weak D match, TRBD2 (7 bases). The CDR3 is 16 amino acids. Germline V CDR1 and CDR2: SGHVS, FQNEAQ. The ends were cut back, 0 bases at V and 5 bases at J, with 17 bases in the middle. CDR3 in amino acids: CASSLAGGASNDEQYF. The CDR3 region has the DNA TGTGCCAGCAGCTTAGCGGGGGGGGCTTCTAACGACGAGCAGTACTTC. The entire variable domain, with the rest obtained from reference TRBV7-8 and TRBJ2-7, is as follows: GAGVSQSPRYKVAKRGQDVALRCDPISGHVSLFWYQQALGQGPEFLTYFQNEAQLDKSGLPSDRFFAERPEGSVSTLKIQRTQQEDSAVYLCASSLAGGASNDEQYFGPGTRLTVT.

This clone was seen once. The chain carries TRBV7-2 and TRBJ2-1; tentative D call: TRBD1 (5 bases). Germline V gives CDR1 SGHTA, CDR2 FQGNSA. The CDR3 has 15 amino acids. The V end lost 6 bases, the J end lost 0 bases, and 12 bases lay between the germline ends. The CDR3 bases are TGTGCCAGCAGGGGGCAGACGAGCTCCTACAATGAGCAGTTCTTC. Its protein is CASRGQTSSYNEQFF.

The J gene is TRBJ2-1, the V gene TRBV28; tentative D call: TRBD2 (6 bases). Per the germline V gene, CDR1 is MDHEN and CDR2 is SYDVKM. Trimming shortened V by 4 bases and J by 0 bases, and 16 bases separated the two germline ends. This CDR3 has 17 residues. For the CDR3, the DNA is TGTGCCAGCAGTTCACCTTTCGGGGGACCCTCCTACAATGAGCAGTTCTTC. It specifies CASSSPFGGPSYNEQFF. Filled out from reference TRBV28 and TRBJ2-1, the complete variable domain reads DVKVTQSSRYLVKRTGEKVFLECVQDMDHENMFWYRQDPGLGLRLIYFSYDVKMKEKGDIPEGYSVSREKKERFSLILESASTNQTSMYLCASSSPFGGPSYNEQFFGPGTRLTVL.

The chain joins TRBV29-1 to TRBJ2-1; D may be TRBD1 (6 bases). The CDR3 spans 16 residues. With 0 bases removed from V and 5 bases from J, the gap between germline ends came to 17 bases. Germline values: CDR1 SQVTM, CDR2 ANQGSEA. CDR3 loop: CSVEDWIRGPDNEQFF. The CDR3 DNA reads as TGCAGCGTTGAAGATTGGATCAGGGGTCCCGACAATGAGCAGTTCTTC.

The rearrangement links TRBV28 to TRBJ1-1; 7 nucleotides match TRBD1. This CDR3 is built from 12 residues. V gave up 6 bases and J gave up 7 bases; unmatched junction bases: 5. Germline assignment: CDR1 MDHEN and CDR2 SYDVKM. For the CDR3, the DNA is TGTGCCAGCAGCAAGACAGGGTTTGAAGCTTTCTTT. This translates into CASSKTGFEAFF.

A few counts support this clone. The V gene is TRBV5-1, the J gene TRBJ2-7; 7 bases are shared with TRBD1. Germline loops: CDR1 SGHRS, CDR2 YFSETQ. Trimming took 4 bases from V and 5 from J; bases not matched to a gene: 12. The CDR3 contains 15 residues. CDR3 region: CASSPASGGIHEQYF. The CDR3 DNA follows: TGCGCCAGCAGCCCCGCCTCAGGGGGAATCCACGAGCAGTACTTC.

This rearrangement joins TRBV6-1 to TRBJ2-7; TRBD1 matches 8 bases. The CDR3 has 15 amino acids. J lost 0 bases, V lost 5 bases, and 6 bases had no gene match. Germline lookup yields CDR1 MNHNS and CDR2 SASEGT. The CDR3 sequence: CASSRGTGSSYEQYF. For the CDR3, the DNA is TGTGCCAGCAGTAGAGGGACAGGCAGCTCCTACGAGCAGTACTTC.

The chain has TRBV6-1 and TRBJ2-7; the D gene is possibly TRBD2 (5 bases). Trimming pared 7 bases from V and 5 bases from J, leaving 9 bases between. This CDR3 spans 11 amino acids. Germline values: CDR1 MNHNS, CDR2 SASEGT. In nucleotides, the CDR3 is TGTGCCAGCAAGAGGGCCGACGAGCAGTACTTC. This codes for CASKRADEQYF.

This clone has just one count. The chain is built from TRBV15 and TRBJ2-2, with TRBD2 as a possible D gene (5 bases). The CDR3 contains 15 residues. Trimming shortened V by 2 bases and J by 1 base, and 8 bases separated the two germline ends. Per germline, CDR1 LNHNV and CDR2 YYDKDF (reference sequence). The CDR3 DNA follows: TGTGCCACCAGCAGACTAGCAGAGAACACCGGGGAGCTGTTTTTT. Translation: CATSRLAENTGELFF.

V usage is TRBV29-1 and J usage is TRBJ2-1; the match to TRBD2 covers 9 bases. CDR1 SQVTM and CDR2 ANQGSEA come from the germline V gene. The CDR3 sequence is 14 residues long. V was pared by 5 bases and J by 3 bases, with 5 bases of the junction left unmatched. DNA of the CDR3: TGCAGCGTTCGAGAGACTAGCGGCTACAATGAGCAGTTCTTC. This encodes CSVRETSGYNEQFF.

J is TRBJ1-1 and V is TRBV7-2; tentative D call: TRBD1 (6 bases). The CDR3 covers 11 residues. The germline V gene encodes CDR1 SGHTA and CDR2 FQGNSA. Trimming removed 3 bases from V and 8 bases from J, with 7 bases in between. The CDR3 bases are TGTGCCAGCAGCTTCGACAGGGAAGCTTTCTTT. Protein sequence: CASSFDREAFF.

The CDR3 nucleotides are TGTGCCAGCAGTGAACTTTTCCCCGACTCGAGTGAAAAACTGTTTTTT. Translated: CASSELFPDSSEKLFF. The V call is TRBV2, the J call TRBJ1-4, with unresolved D. CDR3 length equals 16 residues. Germline-derived CDR1 and CDR2 are SNHLY and FYNNEI. The V gene lost 2 bases and the J gene lost 7 bases, with 17 bases spanning the gap. The whole variable domain, remainder taken from reference TRBV2 and TRBJ1-4, is EPEVTQTPSHQVTQMGQEVILRCVPISNHLYFYWYRQILGQKVEFLVSFYNNEISEKSEIFDDQFSVERPDGSNFTLKIRSTKLEDSAMYFCASSELFPDSSEKLFFGSGTQLSVL.

This sequence joins TRBV4-3 and TRBJ1-2, with unresolved D. The CDR3 is made up of 15 amino acids. Trimming pared 0 bases from V and 2 bases from J, leaving 10 bases between. Germline lookup yields CDR1 LGHNA and CDR2 YSLEER. In nucleotides, the CDR3 is TGCGCCAGCAGCCAAGAGCACGGGTCCAACTATGGCTACACCTTC. Encoded protein: CASSQEHGSNYGYTF.

The chain combines TRBV29-1 with TRBJ2-7; 9 nucleotides agree with TRBD2. Germline CDR1 SQVTM, CDR2 ANQGSEA. Trimming took 4 bases from V and 2 from J; bases not matched to a gene: 12. This CDR3 has 16 residues. Here the CDR3 DNA reads TGCAGCGTTGGCGCCGGCAGCGGGAGGCCCGCCTACGAGCAGTACTTC. Translated, it gives CSVGAGSGRPAYEQYF.

This chain links TRBV12-5 with TRBJ1-1; TRBD1 matches at 9 bases. CDR1 is LGHNT and CDR2 is FRNRAP in the germline V gene. With 2 bases clipped from V and 2 bases from J, the junction kept 12 bases outside the gene matches. The CDR3 totals 18 residues. The CDR3 reads CASGLFSTRDRVNTEAFF. The CDR3 bases are TGTGCTAGTGGTTTGTTCTCCACCCGGGACAGGGTTAACACTGAAGCTTTCTTT.

The chain joins TRBV6-5 to TRBJ2-7; 10 nucleotides align to TRBD1. Germline V lookup: CDR1 MNHEY, CDR2 SVGAGI. CDR3 length: 15 amino acids. Trimming at V came to 1 base and at J to 6 bases, leaving 6 bases not matched to a gene. CDR3 protein: CASSYWGQGTTEQYF. The CDR3 bases are TGTGCCAGCAGTTACTGGGGACAGGGGACGACCGAGCAGTACTTC.

DNA for the CDR3: TGTGCCAGCAGTTACGGGGACAGGGGGTATTCCTACGAGCAGTACTTC. Translation: CASSYGDRGYSYEQYF. V and J are TRBV6-5 and TRBJ2-7; 11 bases agree with TRBD1. Trimming took 2 bases from V and 1 from J; bases not matched to a gene: 4. Per germline, CDR1 MNHEY and CDR2 SVGAGI. This CDR3 spans 16 amino acids.

The chain has TRBV28 and TRBJ1-2, with 8 bases fitting TRBD1. The CDR3 has 14 amino acids. Germline lookup yields CDR1 MDHEN and CDR2 SYDVKM. V was clipped by 6 bases and J by 6 bases; unmatched bases: 9. The CDR3 DNA reads TGTGCCAGCAGATTAAGATCAGGGGGCGATGGCTACACCTTC. This sequence encodes CASRLRSGGDGYTF.

This clone was counted once. The CDR3 here is CASSPRSGPGSTGELFF. CDR3 coding DNA: TGTGCCAGCAGCCCCCGCAGCGGACCCGGGAGCACCGGGGAGCTGTTTTTT. The chain links TRBV5-4 to TRBJ2-2, with a tentative D call TRBD2 (6 bases). The V end lost 4 bases, the J end lost 4 bases, and 20 bases lay between the germline ends. Per the germline V gene, CDR1 is SGHNT and CDR2 is YYREEE (reference sequence). This CDR3 comprises 17 residues.

V usage is TRBV7-2 and J usage is TRBJ1-2, with D possibly TRBD1 on 5 matching bases. With 5 bases removed from V and 5 bases from J, the gap between germline ends came to 21 bases. This CDR3 contains 16 residues. CDR1 and CDR2 from the germline V gene are SGHTA and FQGNSA. CDR3 nucleotides: TGTGCCAGCAGCCTCCGGGACGCCCGGAGGGAGTATGGCTACACCTTC. Translating it yields CASSLRDARREYGYTF.